The clone carrying this T cell receptor (beta chain) was seen only once. The protocol was immunoSEQ multiplex PCR, while the TCRdb copy is restricted to in-frame clones and leaves out a portion. This table has about 220,000 clones, about 87% appearing once. These data are taken from a study of blood T cell repertoires in COVID-19. Germline CDR1 is SGHAT and CDR2 is FQNNGV. The CDR3 length is 15 residues. V was pared by 0 bases and J by 6 bases, with 14 bases between. The V gene is TRBV11-2, the J gene TRBJ1-2, with D hard to call. The sequenced sample was PBMCs or T cells enriched from blood (not recorded which). This receptor was obtained from a woman aged 25 to 39 who had recovered from COVID-19. The CDR3 sequence: CASSLDPGSKNGYTF. For the CDR3, the DNA is TGTGCCAGCAGCTTAGATCCAGGATCCAAAAATGGCTACACCTTC.